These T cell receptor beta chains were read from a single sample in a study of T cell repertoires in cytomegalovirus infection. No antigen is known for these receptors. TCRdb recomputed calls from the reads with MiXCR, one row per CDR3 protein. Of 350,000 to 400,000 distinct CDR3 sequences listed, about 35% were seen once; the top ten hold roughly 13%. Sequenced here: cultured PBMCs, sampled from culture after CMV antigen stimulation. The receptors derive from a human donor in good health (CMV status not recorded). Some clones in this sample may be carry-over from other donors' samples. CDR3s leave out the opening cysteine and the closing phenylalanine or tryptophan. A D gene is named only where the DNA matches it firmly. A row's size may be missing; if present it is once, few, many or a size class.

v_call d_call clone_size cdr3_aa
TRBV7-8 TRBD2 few ASSLGTSGKYYEQY
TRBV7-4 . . ASSLFSTDTQY
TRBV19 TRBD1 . ASRETGTGRDTQY
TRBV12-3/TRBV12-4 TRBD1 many ASGGQANTGELF
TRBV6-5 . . ASSSVLSGNTIY
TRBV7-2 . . ASSLELGLQGTQY
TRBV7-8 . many ASSLAGGPSSRDGYT
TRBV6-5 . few ASSYSPGEFYGYT
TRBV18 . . ASSPNENTEAF
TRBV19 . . ASTIQGGRGYEQY
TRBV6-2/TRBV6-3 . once ASSYGRGTGAGRGTEAF
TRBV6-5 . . ASSYSRDPSYEQY